A single sample gave rise to the 23 T cell receptor beta chains below, sequenced in a study of T cells after yellow fever vaccination. TCRdb analysed the 5' RACE reads with MiXCR anew, one entry per CDR3 protein. This sample has fewer than 400,000 distinct CDR3 sequences, with more than 5.5% found just once. This specimen was PBMCs, taken 5 days after the yellow fever booster vaccination. All receptors come from a man aged 25-45 years who received the YFV17D yellow fever vaccine.

The table lists this clonotype with a few counts. A junction end diverges from the germline sequence, so it may reflect a read error. V is TRBV20-1 and J is TRBJ2-7, with D possibly matching TRBD2 (5 bases). Germline values: CDR1 DFQATT, CDR2 SNEGSKA (reference sequence). This CDR3 has 16 residues. The CDR3 region is CCARDPGSHEGYEQYF. The CDR3 DNA sequence: TGCTGTGCTAGAGATCCGGGGAGCCATGAGGGCTACGAGCAGTACTTC.

This clonotype turned up a few times. The chain has TRBV5-1 and TRBJ1-6, with D hard to call. The germline V and J ends were trimmed by 0 bases and 6 bases, with 10 bases remaining between them. There are 15 residues in the CDR3. Germline CDR1 is SGHRS and CDR2 is YFSETQ. CDR3 in amino acids: CASSLVDYGNSPLHF. CDR3 DNA sequence: TGCGCCAGCAGCTTGGTGGATTATGGTAATTCACCCCTCCACTTT.

This clonotype came up a few times. V gene TRBV5-1 combines with J gene TRBJ2-7; maybe TRBD2 (6 bases). Germline lookup yields CDR1 SGHRS and CDR2 YFSETQ. The V end was cut by 0 bases, the J end by 8 bases, with 15 bases between. This CDR3 comprises 14 residues. The DNA for the CDR3 is TGCGCCAGCAGCTTGGAGGGAGGCCCCAGCCAGCAGTACTTC. Translated, it gives CASSLEGGPSQQYF.

This clonotype was observed many times. The rearrangement uses TRBV12-3 or TRBV12-4 and TRBJ2-1, with D perhaps assigned TRBD1 or TRBD2 (5 bases each). CDR3 length: 14 amino acids. V lost 4 bases and J lost 3, with 10 bases in between. CDR3 coding DNA: TGTGCCAGCAGTTACCGGGACGACTACAATGAGCAGTTCTTC. The encoded protein is CASSYRDDYNEQFF.

This clonotype was counted ten times or more. The chain carries TRBV10-2 and TRBJ2-5, with D tentatively TRBD2 (5 bases). Trimming took 0 bases from V and 9 from J, leaving 14 bases between them. The CDR3 runs to 14 residues. The germline V gene encodes CDR1 WSHSY and CDR2 SAAADI. In nucleotides, the CDR3 is TGCGCCAGCAGTGAGTCGGGTTACTCGGAGGCCCAGTACTTC. Protein sequence: CASSESGYSEAQYF.

This rearrangement joins TRBV20-1 to TRBJ1-1; D may be TRBD1 (6 bases). The germline V and J ends were trimmed by 6 bases and 3 bases, with 11 bases remaining between them. The length of the CDR3 is 12 residues. Germline CDR1 is DFQATT and CDR2 is SNEGSKA (reference sequence). CDR3 bases: TGCAGTGCCCTAGGGGGGTACACTGAAGCTTTCTTT. Its translation: CSALGGYTEAFF.

This clonotype has ten or more counts. The V call is TRBV5-1, the J call TRBJ2-4; weak D call: TRBD2 (5 bases). V dropped 0 bases and J dropped 9 bases, with 7 bases sitting between them. This CDR3 has 12 amino acids. Germline loops: CDR1 SGHRS, CDR2 YFSETQ. CDR3 amino acids: CASSLEAGIQYF. The CDR3 nucleotides read TGCGCCAGCAGCTTGGAGGCGGGCATTCAGTACTTC.

There are a few counts of this clonotype. CDR3 sequence: CSARVKGNEQFF. The CDR3 region has the DNA TGCAGTGCTAGAGTAAAGGGCAATGAGCAGTTCTTC. J is TRBJ2-1 and V is TRBV20-1; D unclear. The CDR3 has 12 residues. Trimming stripped 1 base from V and 6 bases from J, with 7 bases between. Germline-derived CDR1 and CDR2 are DFQATT and SNEGSKA (reference sequence).

There are many counts of this clonotype. The chain employs TRBV11-2 and TRBJ2-7; weak D call: TRBD1 (6 bases). Per germline, CDR1 SGHAT and CDR2 FQNNGV. V lost 3 bases and J 5 bases, leaving 17 bases between the germline ends. This CDR3 spans 15 amino acids. The CDR3 sequence is CASSLGTLPSHEQYF. The CDR3 DNA follows: TGTGCCAGCAGCTTGGGGACATTACCTAGCCACGAGCAGTACTTC.

The chain employs TRBV5-4 and TRBJ2-7; D call uncertain. This CDR3 region has 15 residues. Germline V gives CDR1 SGHNT, CDR2 YYREEE (reference sequence). V dropped 5 bases and J dropped 0 bases, with 15 bases sitting between them. This CDR3 is CASRPMLLLSYEQYF. CDR3 bases: TGTGCCAGCAGACCGATGCTCCTCCTCTCCTACGAGCAGTACTTC.

This clonotype showed up just a few times. V and J are TRBV7-2 and TRBJ2-7, with 14 bases that match TRBD2. Germline V CDR1 and CDR2: SGHTA, FQGNSA. The length of the CDR3 is 16 residues. After removal of 3 bases from V and 6 bases from J, the junction contained 7 bases not matched to a gene. The CDR3 loop is CASSLSGTSGRSEQYF. In DNA form, the CDR3 reads TGTGCCAGCAGCTTGTCCGGGACTAGCGGGAGAAGCGAGCAGTACTTC. The variable domain in full, completed from reference TRBV7-2 and TRBJ2-7, reads GAGVSQSPSNKVTEKGKDVELRCDPISGHTALYWYRQSLGQGLEFLIYFQGNSAPDKSGLPSDRFSAERTGGSVSTLTIQRTQQEDSAVYLCASSLSGTSGRSEQYFGPGTRLTVT.

This clonotype appeared many times. The J gene is TRBJ2-7, the V gene TRBV12-3 or TRBV12-4; D is possibly TRBD2 (5 bases). Trimming removed 0 bases at V and 6 bases at J, with 9 bases between. The CDR3 length is 13 residues. The CDR3 reads CASSLARSGEQYF. The CDR3, as DNA: TGTGCCAGCAGTTTAGCAAGGAGCGGCGAGCAGTACTTC.

This clonotype came up a few times. The genes are TRBV10-3 and TRBJ1-1; a possible D gene is TRBD1 (6 bases). CDR3 length: 15 amino acids. V gave up 2 bases and J gave up 7 bases, with 17 bases separating them. CDR1 is ENHRY, CDR2 SYGVKD, per germline. In nucleotides, the CDR3 is TGTGCCATCAGTGAGGGACAGCTCCAGGACCGTGAAGCTTTCTTT. Protein: CAISEGQLQDREAFF.

The CDR3 is CATTTGGFYEQYF. CDR3 nucleotide sequence: TGTGCCACCACGACAGGGGGCTTCTATGAGCAGTACTTC. The rearrangement joins TRBV10-3 to TRBJ2-7; 10 positions match TRBD1. This CDR3 comprises 13 residues. The germline CDR1 and CDR2 sequences are ENHRY and SYGVKD. The V gene end was trimmed by 10 bases and the J gene end by 7 bases; junction bases not matched to a gene: 10.

This chain connects TRBV18 to TRBJ2-3; no reliable D call. Germline V gives CDR1 KGHSH, CDR2 LQKENI. This CDR3 has 13 residues. The V end was cut by 0 bases, the J end by 4 bases, with 5 bases between. The CDR3 is CASSPPGSDTQYF. CDR3 DNA sequence: TGTGCCAGCTCACCACCGGGGTCAGATACGCAGTATTTT.

This sequence joins TRBV7-2 and TRBJ2-1, with 10 bases aligning to TRBD2. Germline values: CDR1 SGHTA, CDR2 FQGNSA. V lost 1 base, J lost 6 bases, and 3 bases stayed unmatched. The CDR3 is made up of 15 amino acids. The CDR3 here is CASSLGSGRANEQFF. CDR3 sequence (DNA): TGTGCCAGCAGCTTAGGCAGCGGGAGGGCCAATGAGCAGTTCTTC.

This clonotype was seen ten or more times. This chain joins TRBV29-1 and TRBJ2-2, with 10 bases that match TRBD2. This CDR3 spans 16 amino acids. Germline assignment: CDR1 SQVTM and CDR2 ANQGSEA. The V segment lost 1 base and the J segment 8 bases; nucleotides outside the gene matches: 10. The CDR3 sequence is CSVEGLAGVSGGELFF. The CDR3 region has the DNA TGCAGCGTTGAAGGGCTAGCGGGAGTATCCGGTGGGGAGCTGTTTTTT.

This clonotype has just a few counts. This rearrangement joins TRBV6-1 to TRBJ1-1, with 10 positions matching TRBD1. The CDR3 is 16 amino acids. CDR1 is MNHNS and CDR2 is SASEGT in the germline V gene. The junction had 8 bases not matched to a gene; V was cut back by 2 bases and J by 5 bases. This CDR3 reads CASSEKDRGVRTEAFF. The CDR3 bases are TGTGCCAGCAGTGAAAAGGACAGGGGGGTTAGGACTGAAGCTTTCTTT.

This clonotype came up a few times. This chain joins TRBV5-1 and TRBJ2-5; 9 bases are a match to TRBD2. CDR3 length: 15 residues. Germline V CDR1 and CDR2: SGHRS, YFSETQ. V was clipped by 4 bases and J by 9 bases; unmatched bases: 13. The CDR3 here is CASSTGTSLPEAQYF. The DNA for the CDR3 is TGCGCCAGCAGCACCGGGACTAGCCTACCCGAGGCCCAGTACTTC.

The chain employs TRBV4-3 and TRBJ2-2, with 8 positions matching TRBD2. J was trimmed by 6 bases and V by 0 bases; bases with no gene match: 9. The germline gives CDR1 LGHNA, CDR2 YSLEER. This CDR3 contains 17 residues. The CDR3 loop is CASSQEVGRAPAGELFF. CDR3 in DNA: TGCGCCAGCAGCCAAGAGGTCGGGAGGGCCCCAGCCGGGGAGCTGTTTTTT.

A few counts support this clonotype. The chain recombines TRBV19 with TRBJ2-7, with D possibly being TRBD1 (7 bases). This CDR3 contains 14 residues. Germline CDR1 LNHDA, CDR2 SQIVND (reference sequence). Trimming removed 5 bases from V and 3 bases from J, with 14 bases in between. The chain's CDR3 is CASSSAGGLYEQYF. DNA of the CDR3: TGTGCCAGTAGTTCGGCAGGGGGACTCTACGAGCAGTACTTC.

This rearrangement joins TRBV20-1 to TRBJ2-3, with 8 bases that match TRBD2. Trimming cost V 4 bases and J 0 bases; bases outside gene matches: 9. CDR3 size: 16 residues. The germline V gene has CDR1 DFQATT and CDR2 SNEGSKA (reference sequence). The CDR3 region is CSATGSGEDSTDTQYF. The CDR3, as DNA: TGCAGTGCTACGGGTAGCGGGGAAGATAGCACAGATACGCAGTATTTT.

This clonotype showed up many times. In nucleotides, the CDR3 is TGCAGTGCTCGAATGAAACTAGCAGCCGAGCAGTTCTTC. Residues: CSARMKLAAEQFF. This chain uses TRBV20-1 with TRBJ2-1; possibly TRBD2 for D (6 bases). V was clipped by 5 bases and J by 10 bases, with 18 bases between them. The CDR3 totals 13 residues. Germline V CDR1 and CDR2: DFQATT, SNEGSKA (reference sequence).